This T cell receptor (beta chain) was found in a study of vaccination effects on CD4 cells after COVID-19. The repertoire was sequenced with immunoSEQ multiplex PCR; TCRdb's copy has only in-frame clones and lacks some. Of approximately 78,000 clones listed, 81% are singletons. The germline V and J ends were trimmed by 0 bases and 3 bases, with 8 bases remaining between them. CDR1 and CDR2 (germline): LGHDT, YNNKEL (reference sequence). The CDR3 has 15 residues. Comment on this clone: Its antigen is currently unknown.

ViraFEST assay sequencing came after antigen-specific CD4+ T cells were expanded with viral peptide pools. Isolating CD4+ T cells followed less than 12 days of culture. The participants, recipients of two vaccine doses, got either BNT162b2 or mRNA-1273. No vaccinee had earlier SARS-CoV-2 infection, and nucleocapsid antibodies were negative. Culturing of under 2.5 million PBMC per well took place with approximately 9.3 IU/ml IL-2 and around 10 ug/ml peptides. Half the medium was swapped for IL-2 medium on days 3 and 7. The TCR comes from a human donor who received a COVID-19 vaccine. The material sequenced was CD4+ T cells from PBMCs cultured with HCoV-229E spike peptides, taken after COVID-19 vaccination. The chain uses TRBV3-1 (or the pseudogene TRBV3-2) and TRBJ2-2; D is unclear. CDR3 bases: TGTGCCAGCAGCCAAGATGTTGGTTACACCGGGGAGCTGTTTTTT. Its protein is CASSQDVGYTGELFF.